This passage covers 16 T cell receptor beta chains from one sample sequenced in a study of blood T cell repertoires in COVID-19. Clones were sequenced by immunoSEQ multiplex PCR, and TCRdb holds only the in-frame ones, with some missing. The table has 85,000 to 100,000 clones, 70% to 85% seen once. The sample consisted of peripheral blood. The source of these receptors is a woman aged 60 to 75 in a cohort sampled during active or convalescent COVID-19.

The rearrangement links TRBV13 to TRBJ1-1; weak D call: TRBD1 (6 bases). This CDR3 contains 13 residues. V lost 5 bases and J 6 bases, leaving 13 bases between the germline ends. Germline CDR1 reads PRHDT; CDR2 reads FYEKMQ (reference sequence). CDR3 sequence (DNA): TGTGCCAGCAGCCCTCGGACAGATCCTGAAGCTTTCTTT. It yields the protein CASSPRTDPEAFF.

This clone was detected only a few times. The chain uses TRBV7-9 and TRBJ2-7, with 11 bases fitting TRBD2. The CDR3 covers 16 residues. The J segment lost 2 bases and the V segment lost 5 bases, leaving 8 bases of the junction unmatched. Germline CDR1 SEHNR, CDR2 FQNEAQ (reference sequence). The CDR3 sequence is CASSIRLAGLPYEQYF. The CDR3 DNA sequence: TGTGCCAGCAGCATCAGACTAGCGGGGCTTCCCTACGAGCAGTACTTC.

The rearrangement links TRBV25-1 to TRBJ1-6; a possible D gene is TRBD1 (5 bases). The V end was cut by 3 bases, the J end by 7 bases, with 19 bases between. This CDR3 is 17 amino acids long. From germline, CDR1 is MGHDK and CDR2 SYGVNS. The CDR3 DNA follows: TGTGCCAGCAGTGACTGGGGACTAGGAGGTGACAATTCACCCCTCCACTTT. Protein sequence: CASSDWGLGGDNSPLHF.

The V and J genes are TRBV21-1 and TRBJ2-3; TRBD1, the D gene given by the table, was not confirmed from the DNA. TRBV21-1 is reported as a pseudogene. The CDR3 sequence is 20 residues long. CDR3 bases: TGTGCCAGCACGCTAATAAAAGGGCAGGGAAGGCCCCACACTCCAGATACGCAGTATTTT. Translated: CASTLIKGQGRPHTPDTQYF.

In DNA form, the CDR3 reads TGTGCCAGCAGTTCCCCCCGGGACAGATCCATGAGGGCTGAAGCTTTCTTT. Translating it yields CASSSPRDRSMRAEAFF. This chain links TRBV28 with TRBJ1-1; TRBD1 matches at 7 bases. The length of the CDR3 is 17 residues. Germline V lookup: CDR1 MDHEN, CDR2 SYDVKM. J was trimmed by 6 bases and V by 4 bases; bases with no gene match: 17.

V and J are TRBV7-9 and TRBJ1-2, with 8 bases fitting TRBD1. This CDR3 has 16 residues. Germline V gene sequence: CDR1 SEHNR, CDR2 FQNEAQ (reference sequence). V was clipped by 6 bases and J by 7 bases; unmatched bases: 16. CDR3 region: CASSQTSGQGAFGYTF. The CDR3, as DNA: TGTGCCAGCAGTCAGACATCTGGGCAGGGGGCGTTTGGCTACACCTTC.

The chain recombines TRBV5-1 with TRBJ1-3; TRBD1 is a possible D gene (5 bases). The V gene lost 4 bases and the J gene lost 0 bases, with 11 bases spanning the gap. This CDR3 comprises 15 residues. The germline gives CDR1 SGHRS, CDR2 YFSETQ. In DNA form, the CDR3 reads TGCGCCAGCAGCCCACAGGCTAGCTCTGGAAACACCATATATTTT. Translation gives CASSPQASSGNTIYF.

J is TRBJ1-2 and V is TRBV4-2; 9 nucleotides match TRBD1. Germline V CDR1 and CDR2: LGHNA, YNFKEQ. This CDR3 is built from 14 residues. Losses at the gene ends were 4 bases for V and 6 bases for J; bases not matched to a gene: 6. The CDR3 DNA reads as TGTGCCAGCAGCCGGGACAGGGACGTTAATGGCTACACCTTC. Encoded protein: CASSRDRDVNGYTF.

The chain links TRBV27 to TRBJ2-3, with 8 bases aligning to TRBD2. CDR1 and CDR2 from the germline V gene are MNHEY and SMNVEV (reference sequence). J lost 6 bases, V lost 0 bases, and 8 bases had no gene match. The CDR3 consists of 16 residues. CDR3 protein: CASSLSLGGGTDTQYF. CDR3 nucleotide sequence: TGTGCCAGCAGTTTATCGTTGGGCGGGGGGACGGATACGCAGTATTTT.

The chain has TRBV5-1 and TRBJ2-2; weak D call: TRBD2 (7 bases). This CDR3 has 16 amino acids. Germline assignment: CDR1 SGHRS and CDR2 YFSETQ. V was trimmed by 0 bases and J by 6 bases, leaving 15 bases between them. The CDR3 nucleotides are TGCGCCAGCAGCTTGGAATGGAAGGGGGGGTCCGGGGAGCTGTTTTTT. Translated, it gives CASSLEWKGGSGELFF. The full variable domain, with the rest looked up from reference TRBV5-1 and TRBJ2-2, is KAGVTQTPRYLIKTRGQQVTLSCSPISGHRSVSWYQQTPGQGLQFLFEYFSETQRNKGNFPGRFSGRQFSNSRSEMNVSTLELGDSALYLCASSLEWKGGSGELFFGEGSRLTVL.

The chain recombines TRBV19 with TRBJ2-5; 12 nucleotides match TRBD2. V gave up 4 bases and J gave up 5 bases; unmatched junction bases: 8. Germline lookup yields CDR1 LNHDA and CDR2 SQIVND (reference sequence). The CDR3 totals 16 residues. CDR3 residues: CASSRLLAGGLETQYF. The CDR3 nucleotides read TGTGCCAGTAGTAGGCTTCTAGCGGGGGGGCTTGAGACCCAGTACTTC.

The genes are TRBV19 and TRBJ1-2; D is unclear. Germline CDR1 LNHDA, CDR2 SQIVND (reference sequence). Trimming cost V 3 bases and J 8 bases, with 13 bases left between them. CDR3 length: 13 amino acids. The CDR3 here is CASSMEDWEGYTF. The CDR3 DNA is TGTGCCAGTAGTATGGAGGACTGGGAGGGCTACACCTTC.

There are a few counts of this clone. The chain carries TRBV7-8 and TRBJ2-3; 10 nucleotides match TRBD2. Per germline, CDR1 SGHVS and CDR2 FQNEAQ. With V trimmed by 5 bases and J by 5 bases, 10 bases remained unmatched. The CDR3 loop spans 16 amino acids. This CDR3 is CASSHALAGVKDTQYF. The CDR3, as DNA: TGTGCCAGCAGCCATGCGCTAGCGGGGGTCAAAGATACGCAGTATTTT.

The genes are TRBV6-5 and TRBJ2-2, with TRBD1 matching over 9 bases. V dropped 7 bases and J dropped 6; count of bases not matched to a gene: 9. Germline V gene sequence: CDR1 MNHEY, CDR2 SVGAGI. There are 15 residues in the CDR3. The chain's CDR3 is CASTRTGDHAGELFF. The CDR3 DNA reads TGTGCCAGCACCCGGACAGGGGATCATGCCGGGGAGCTGTTTTTT.

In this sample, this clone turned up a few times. The CDR3 DNA follows: TGCGCCAGCAGCTTGACATTCGGGTACCAAGAGACCCAGTACTTC. Its translation is CASSLTFGYQETQYF. The chain is built from TRBV5-1 and TRBJ2-5; D unclear. The CDR3 is 15 amino acids. Germline lookup yields CDR1 SGHRS and CDR2 YFSETQ. V was trimmed by 1 base and J by 0 bases, leaving 10 bases between them.

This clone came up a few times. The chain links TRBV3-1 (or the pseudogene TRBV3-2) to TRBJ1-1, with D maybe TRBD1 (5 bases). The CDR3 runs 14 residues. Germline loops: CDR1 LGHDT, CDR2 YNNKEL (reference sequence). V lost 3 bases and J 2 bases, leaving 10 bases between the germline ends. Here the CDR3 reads CASSHSGYNTEAFF. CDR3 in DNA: TGTGCCAGCAGCCATTCAGGGTACAACACTGAAGCTTTCTTT.